These 3 T cell receptor beta chains originate from one sample sequenced in a study of tumor and adjacent non-tumor tissue in lung cancer. The template was RNA from unsorted bulk tissue. Three rounds of nested PCR, following a modified ARM-PCR protocol, produced the TCRbeta library. TCRdb processed the multiplex PCR reads anew with MiXCR; each CDR3 protein has one entry. The sample has more than 85,000 distinct CDR3 sequences; roughly two thirds are singletons. The sequencing sample was made of lung tumor tissue. The receptors here all came from a man aged 65 to 85 with non-small cell lung cancer.

Many counts were recorded for this clonotype. The chain links TRBV5-6 to TRBJ2-5; 11 nucleotides match TRBD2. Trimming cost V 4 bases and J 3 bases; bases outside gene matches: 2. The germline V gene has CDR1 SGHDT and CDR2 YYEEEE. The CDR3 is made up of 14 amino acids. The CDR3: CASSPGLAEETQYF. Written as DNA, the CDR3 is TGTGCCAGCAGCCCGGGACTAGCGGAAGAGACCCAGTACTTC.

About this clonotype itself: A much larger clone sits a single nucleotide away, making a read error possible. The V call is TRBV5-1, the J call TRBJ2-7; D is uncertain. This CDR3 has 16 residues. The germline V and J ends were trimmed by 4 bases and 9 bases, with 26 bases remaining between them. Germline V lookup: CDR1 SGHRS, CDR2 YFSETQ. The DNA for the CDR3 is TGCGCCAGCAGCGAGCAGCTGTCCCAAAGAGTCTCTGTGCAGTACTTC. This sequence encodes CASSEQLSQRVSVQYF.

The table lists this clonotype with a count of one. This chain uses TRBV11-3 with TRBJ1-2, with D unresolved. CDR3 length: 13 residues. Germline loops: CDR1 SGHNT, CDR2 YENEEA. The CDR3, as DNA: TGTGCTAACAGCCTAAGGGCTAACTATGGCTACACCTTC. Its protein is CANSLRANYGYTF.